Following are 16 T cell receptor beta chains from one sample sequenced in a study of post-analysis software for immune sequencing data. Findings of the study overall: Patients used five TRBV segments, including TRBV5-6, TRBV5-1 and TRBV20-1, more often than controls.

No cognate antigen is known for these TCRs. Carried by the TCR beta cDNA libraries were unique molecular identifiers. TCRdb re-called the PCR reads with MiXCR, one entry per CDR3 protein. The sample records about 540,000 distinct CDR3 sequences, around a third being singletons. Material for sequencing was blood. These receptors were obtained from a girl aged 2 to 17 with multiple sclerosis.

As regards this clonotype: Being one base from a much bigger clone, this may be a read error. The chain uses TRBV5-1 and TRBJ1-2; possible D gene TRBD1, 6 bases. CDR3 length equals 13 residues. Per the germline V gene, CDR1 is SGHRS and CDR2 is YFSETQ. The CDR3 sequence: CAGSLGTLDGYTF. The DNA of the CDR3 is TGCGCCGGCAGCTTGGGGACACTTGATGGCTACACCTTC.

This rearrangement joins TRBV10-3 to TRBJ2-7, with 9 bases identical to TRBD2. Looked up from germline, CDR1 is ENHRY and CDR2 is SYGVKD. The length of the CDR3 is 15 residues. V lost 11 bases, J lost 0 bases, and 11 bases stayed unmatched. CDR3 DNA sequence: TGTGCCGCCGCCTATAAGCGGGGGGACTCCTACGAGCAGTACTTC. Protein sequence: CAAAYKRGDSYEQYF.

This clonotype has ten or more counts. V usage is TRBV10-3 and J usage is TRBJ2-1, with D possibly being TRBD2 (6 bases). CDR1 and CDR2 from the germline V gene are ENHRY and SYGVKD. This CDR3 is built from 16 residues. The V and J ends lost 3 bases and 0 bases respectively, with 12 bases between them. DNA of the CDR3: TGTGCCATCAGTGATAGGGACTGGTACTCCTACAATGAGCAGTTCTTC. Protein sequence: CAISDRDWYSYNEQFF.

V gene TRBV6-1 combines with J gene TRBJ1-2; no definite D call. Germline CDR1 reads MNHNS; CDR2 reads SASEGT. V was pared by 5 bases and J by 5 bases, with 15 bases between. CDR3 length: 14 residues. CDR3 in amino acids: CASSWGLSGYGYTF. The CDR3 DNA follows: TGTGCCAGCAGTTGGGGTCTCTCGGGTTATGGCTACACCTTC.

CDR3 protein: CASSSGLARTPSTDTQYF. In nucleotides, the CDR3 is TGTGCCAGCAGCTCCGGACTAGCGCGGACTCCAAGCACAGATACGCAGTATTTT. This chain joins TRBV5-4 and TRBJ2-3; 9 bases match TRBD2. In germline, CDR1 is SGHNT, CDR2 YYREEE (reference sequence). Unmatched junction bases numbered 11, after V lost 3 bases and J lost 0 bases. The CDR3 runs to 18 residues.

This chain links TRBV29-1 with TRBJ2-2; possibly TRBD1 or TRBD2 for D (5 bases each). V dropped 6 bases and J dropped 0 bases, with 14 bases sitting between them. The CDR3 loop spans 15 amino acids. Looked up from germline, CDR1 is SQVTM and CDR2 is ANQGSEA. CDR3 amino acids: CSVTPGTANTGELFF. CDR3 nucleotides: TGCAGCGTAACTCCCGGGACGGCGAACACCGGGGAGCTGTTTTTT.

The chain carries TRBV5-1 and TRBJ2-3; 8 positions match TRBD2. J gave up 2 bases and V 4 bases, and 9 bases lay outside the gene matches. In germline, CDR1 is SGHRS, CDR2 YFSETQ. The CDR3 loop spans 16 amino acids. CDR3: CASSPTVSGATDTQYF. The CDR3 nucleotides are TGCGCCAGCAGCCCGACGGTTAGCGGGGCCACAGATACGCAGTATTTT.

The chain combines TRBV6-2 or TRBV6-3 with TRBJ2-3, with D unclear. Germline values: CDR1 MNHEY, CDR2 SVGEGT. The ends were cut back, 8 bases at V and 6 bases at J, with 12 bases in the middle. The CDR3 extends over 12 amino acids. CDR3 sequence reads: CASGPTLDTQYF. In nucleotides, the CDR3 is TGTGCCAGCGGACCCACATTGGATACGCAGTATTTT.

This clonotype was observed a handful of times. The rearrangement links TRBV7-9 to TRBJ1-2, with D hard to call. Trimming removed 4 bases at V and 5 bases at J, with 5 bases between. This CDR3 comprises 11 residues. Germline V gene data show CDR1 as SEHNR and CDR2 as FQNEAQ (reference sequence). CDR3 loop: CASSSFYGYTF. The CDR3 DNA follows: TGTGCCAGCAGCTCCTTTTATGGCTACACCTTC. Full variable domain (rest looked up from reference TRBV7-9 and TRBJ1-2): DTGVSQNPRHKITKRGQNVTFRCDPISEHNRLYWYRQTLGQGPEFLTYFQNEAQLEKSRLLSDRFSAERPKGSFSTLEIQRTEQGDSAMYLCASSSFYGYTFGSGTRLTVV.

This clonotype has more than one count but fewer than ten. The rearrangement joins TRBV12-3 or TRBV12-4 to TRBJ1-5; 7 bases are a match to TRBD1. The CDR3 is made up of 16 amino acids. Losses at the gene ends were 3 bases for V and 2 bases for J; bases not matched to a gene: 7. CDR3 DNA sequence: TGTGCCAGCAGTTTGGAGCCAGGGGGTCGCAATCAGCCCCAGCATTTT. Encoded protein: CASSLEPGGRNQPQHF.

Turning to this clonotype: The CDR3 ends on some other residue instead of the conserved phenylalanine or tryptophan, so this is likely a read error. This chain uses TRBV7-6 with TRBJ1-2; possible D gene TRBD1, 5 bases. This CDR3 is built from 15 residues. Germline V CDR1 and CDR2: SGHVS, FNYEAQ. Trimming left V 0 bases short and J 7 bases short, with 15 bases between. CDR3 sequence: CASSLAIGQTAGYTC. The CDR3 DNA is TGTGCCAGCAGCTTAGCCATTGGACAAACTGCTGGCTACACCTGC.

The table lists this clonotype with a few counts. The rearrangement links TRBV6-2 or TRBV6-3 to TRBJ2-1, with 10 bases identical to TRBD2. CDR1 and CDR2 (germline): MNHEY, SVGEGT. The CDR3 length is 17 residues. Trimming cost V 2 bases and J 5 bases; bases outside gene matches: 9. The CDR3 DNA is TGTGCCAGCAGTTACGACCCTAGCGGGGGAAGGAACAATGAGCAGTTCTTC. Translating it yields CASSYDPSGGRNNEQFF.

The gene calls are TRBV12-3 or TRBV12-4 and TRBJ1-6, with TRBD1 matching 8 bases. The CDR3 consists of 18 residues. The ends lost 4 bases at V and 8 bases at J; junction bases unmatched: 16. This CDR3 reads CASSSYRDRPLADSPLHF. The CDR3, as DNA: TGTGCCAGCAGTTCTTACCGGGACAGGCCCCTCGCCGATTCACCCCTCCACTTT.

The J gene is TRBJ1-1, the V gene TRBV5-1, with D uncertain. The CDR3 contains 14 residues. CDR1 is SGHRS, CDR2 YFSETQ, per germline. V gave up 0 bases and J gave up 2 bases, with 8 bases separating them. CDR3 DNA: TGCGCCAGCAGCTTGGACACAAGAAACACTGAAGCTTTCTTT. Its translation is CASSLDTRNTEAFF.

The J gene is TRBJ1-2, the V gene TRBV11-2; D not resolved. The V gene lost 5 bases and the J gene lost 1 base, with 8 bases spanning the gap. The CDR3 contains 13 residues. From germline, CDR1 is SGHAT and CDR2 FQNNGV. CDR3 DNA: TGTGCCAGCAGCGTGAGGGTTAACTATGGCTACACCTTC. It translates to CASSVRVNYGYTF.

The chain joins TRBV12-3 or TRBV12-4 to TRBJ1-2; 8 bases line up with TRBD1. V dropped 4 bases and J dropped 7; count of bases not matched to a gene: 8. The CDR3 is 14 residues long. The DNA for the CDR3 is TGTGCCAGCAGTTCCCGACAGGGGAGGGTTGGCTACACCTTC. Translated, it gives CASSSRQGRVGYTF.